One sample yielded the 30 T cell receptor beta chains listed below, sequenced in a study of patients and donors after allogeneic stem cell transplantation. MiXCR was run by TCRdb on the RT-PCR reads, yielding one entry per CDR3 protein. The table lists approximately 200,000 distinct CDR3 sequences, around two fifths of them singletons. Sequencing input: blood, either unsorted or a sorted T cell fraction (not recorded which). Receptor source: a human donor who was either an allogeneic HSCT recipient or a stem cell or donor lymphocyte infusion donor (not recorded which). It is not recorded whose cells these are; they may come from a transplant donor.

This CDR3 reads CASSQEGGMGTDTQYF. The DNA for the CDR3 is TGCGCCAGCAGCCAAGAGGGAGGAATGGGCACAGATACGCAGTATTTT. The chain combines TRBV4-3 with TRBJ2-3; tentatively, D is TRBD2 (6 bases). With 0 bases removed from V and 1 base from J, the gap between germline ends came to 11 bases. There are 16 residues in the CDR3. Germline V gene data show CDR1 as LGHNA and CDR2 as YSLEER.

The gene calls are TRBV7-2 and TRBJ1-3; TRBD1 agrees at 7 bases. After removal of 5 bases from V and 0 bases from J, the junction contained 7 bases not matched to a gene. CDR3 length: 16 residues. The germline CDR1 and CDR2 sequences are SGHTA and FQGNSA. The CDR3 DNA is TGTGCCAGCAGCAATGGACAGGCCTTCTCTGGAAACACCATATATTTT. Residues: CASSNGQAFSGNTIYF.

In its sample, this clonotype was seen a few times. The gene calls are TRBV7-3 and TRBJ1-5; the D is unclear. The V and J ends lost 7 bases and 0 bases respectively, with 4 bases between them. In germline, CDR1 is SGHTA, CDR2 FQGTGA. There are 12 residues in the CDR3. CDR3 nucleotide sequence: TGTGCCAGCACCCTTAGCAATCAGCCCCAGCATTTT. It encodes CASTLSNQPQHF.

The V gene is TRBV4-3, the J gene TRBJ2-3; D not resolved. CDR3 length: 13 amino acids. Looked up from germline, CDR1 is LGHNA and CDR2 is YSLEER. Trimming removed 2 bases from V and 6 bases from J, with 9 bases in between. CDR3 sequence: CASSQKDLDTQYF. DNA for the CDR3: TGCGCCAGCAGCCAAAAGGACCTCGATACGCAGTATTTT.

The chain is built from TRBV10-3 and TRBJ2-3; 8 bases agree with TRBD1. Germline V CDR1 and CDR2: ENHRY, SYGVKD. V dropped 2 bases and J dropped 2; count of bases not matched to a gene: 3. This CDR3 has 15 residues. CDR3 loop: CAISERTGPTDTQYF. CDR3 sequence (DNA): TGTGCCATCAGTGAGAGGACAGGGCCCACAGATACGCAGTATTTT.

This clonotype occurred a few times. The V and J genes are TRBV12-3 or TRBV12-4 and TRBJ2-7, with a tentative D call TRBD1 (6 bases). Trimming removed 3 bases from V and 0 bases from J, with 12 bases in between. There are 15 residues in the CDR3. The CDR3 region is CASSFFGTSSYEQYF. CDR3 sequence (DNA): TGTGCCAGCAGTTTCTTCGGGACAAGCTCCTACGAGCAGTACTTC.

This chain uses TRBV2 with TRBJ2-7; 10 positions match TRBD1. The CDR3 length is 14 residues. J was trimmed by 5 bases and V by 3 bases; bases with no gene match: 4. Germline CDR1 and CDR2: SNHLY and FYNNEI. This CDR3 is CASSDETGGNEQYF. As DNA, the CDR3 is TGTGCCAGCAGTGACGAGACAGGGGGCAACGAGCAGTACTTC.

The chain uses TRBV29-1 and TRBJ2-4, with TRBD1 identical over 7 bases. Germline trimming cut 2 bases from V and 7 bases from J; bases unmatched to any gene: 5. The CDR3 length is 13 residues. Germline assignment: CDR1 SQVTM and CDR2 ANQGSEA. This chain's CDR3 is CSVETGVVNIQYF. The CDR3 DNA is TGCAGCGTTGAAACAGGGGTTGTGAACATTCAGTACTTC.

This clonotype was picked up a small number of times. The rearrangement joins TRBV25-1 to TRBJ2-1, with 9 nucleotides matching TRBD2. CDR3 length: 15 amino acids. CDR1 MGHDK and CDR2 SYGVNS come from the germline V gene. After removal of 6 bases from V and 4 bases from J, the junction contained 7 bases not matched to a gene. This CDR3 reads CASREGAGGYNEQFF. In nucleotides, the CDR3 is TGTGCCAGCAGAGAAGGGGCGGGAGGGTACAATGAGCAGTTCTTC.

V is TRBV4-3 and J is TRBJ2-7; D unclear. Germline CDR1 and CDR2: LGHNA and YSLEER. Trimming shortened V by 0 bases and J by 2 bases, and 11 bases separated the two germline ends. CDR3 length: 15 amino acids. The CDR3 nucleotides are TGCGCCAGCAGCCAAGATAGGACCGTACCCTACGAGCAGTACTTC. This codes for CASSQDRTVPYEQYF.

V is TRBV6-2 or TRBV6-3 and J is TRBJ1-1; no clear D. The germline V gene has CDR1 MNHEY and CDR2 SVGEGT. V lost 2 bases and J 0 bases, leaving 13 bases between the germline ends. The CDR3 covers 16 residues. In DNA, the CDR3 is TGTGCCAGCAGTTACGAGGCAGTCCGTCTGAACACTGAAGCTTTCTTT. Protein product: CASSYEAVRLNTEAFF.

The gene calls are TRBV12-3 or TRBV12-4 and TRBJ1-2, with 8 bases that match TRBD1. CDR3 size: 15 residues. The V segment lost 5 bases and the J segment 4 bases; nucleotides outside the gene matches: 9. The DNA for the CDR3 is TGTGCCAGCAGTGAGACAGGGGATCCCCTCTATGGCTACACCTTC. Amino acid sequence: CASSETGDPLYGYTF.

The genes are TRBV25-1 and TRBJ1-2; tentatively, D is TRBD1 (5 bases). Germline-derived CDR1 and CDR2 are MGHDK and SYGVNS. V was cut by 6 bases and J by 3 bases, with 26 bases left in between. The CDR3 extends over 18 amino acids. CDR3 in DNA: TGTGCCAGCAGCCCCCCAGGGTGGGTGCGACCTTCCGACTATGGCTACACCTTC. Protein: CASSPPGWVRPSDYGYTF.

This clonotype has only a few counts. This chain connects TRBV2 to TRBJ2-2, with D uncertain. Germline CDR1 SNHLY, CDR2 FYNNEI. This CDR3 has 18 amino acids. With 1 base removed from V and 0 bases from J, the gap between germline ends came to 15 bases. CDR3 DNA: TGTGCCAGCAGTGAAGTGGTGCGGTATGACGCGAACACCGGGGAGCTGTTTTTT. It codes for CASSEVVRYDANTGELFF.

The rearrangement links TRBV6-1 to TRBJ2-2, with D unresolved. The CDR3 covers 12 residues. The V end was cut by 4 bases, the J end by 3 bases, with 3 bases between. The V gene's germline CDR1 is MNHNS and CDR2 SASEGT. In DNA, the CDR3 is TGTGCCAGCAGTGGCGACACCGGGGAGCTGTTTTTT. Its translation: CASSGDTGELFF.

This clonotype was seen a few times. The J gene is TRBJ2-1, the V gene TRBV5-1; 8 bases match TRBD2. Germline assignment: CDR1 SGHRS and CDR2 YFSETQ. V dropped 3 bases and J dropped 3; count of bases not matched to a gene: 11. This CDR3 is built from 17 residues. The CDR3 protein is CASSSGTTSGDYNEQFF. The CDR3 nucleotides read TGCGCCAGCAGCTCGGGAACAACTAGCGGAGACTACAATGAGCAGTTCTTC.

J is TRBJ2-1 and V is TRBV29-1; D is uncertain. The CDR3 has 14 residues. V lost 5 bases, J lost 0 bases, and 11 bases lay in between. Germline loops: CDR1 SQVTM, CDR2 ANQGSEA. This chain's CDR3 is CSVPTANSYNEQFF. DNA of the CDR3: TGCAGCGTTCCTACTGCCAACTCCTACAATGAGCAGTTCTTC.

The V call is TRBV3-1, the J call TRBJ2-7; 10 nucleotides agree with TRBD2. The CDR3 has 17 residues. Germline V CDR1 and CDR2: LGHDT, YNNKEL (reference sequence). Losses at the gene ends were 3 bases for V and 1 base for J; bases not matched to a gene: 9. The CDR3 coding sequence is TGTGCCAGCAGCCATGAAAGACTAGCGGGTGGGTCCTACGAGCAGTACTTC. Its protein is CASSHERLAGGSYEQYF.

This clonotype was recorded a few times. The rearrangement uses TRBV6-5 and TRBJ1-2; tentative D call: TRBD1 (5 bases). Trimming took off 8 bases at V and 4 bases at J, with 20 bases between the two ends. Germline-derived CDR1 and CDR2 are MNHEY and SVGAGI. The CDR3 has 15 amino acids. This chain's CDR3 is CASSPGPRGSYGYTF. DNA for the CDR3: TGTGCCAGCTCCCCCGGGCCTCGGGGGAGCTATGGCTACACCTTC.

The chain carries TRBV12-3 or TRBV12-4 and TRBJ1-1; D call uncertain. The V gene lost 5 bases and the J gene lost 6 bases, with 16 bases spanning the gap. The CDR3 has 14 residues. The CDR3 sequence is CASSPTVTAPEAFF. For the CDR3, the DNA is TGTGCCAGCAGTCCCACAGTTACGGCTCCTGAAGCTTTCTTT.

J is TRBJ1-4 and V is TRBV7-9; the D gene is possibly TRBD1 (6 bases). The germline V gene has CDR1 SEHNR and CDR2 FQNEAQ (reference sequence). The ends were cut back, 3 bases at V and 8 bases at J, with 16 bases in the middle. The CDR3 is made up of 15 amino acids. The CDR3, as DNA: TGTGCCAGCAGCTTTGCGTCCAGGGGACGGGAAAAACTGTTTTTT. This translates into CASSFASRGREKLFF.

V usage is TRBV6-5 and J usage is TRBJ2-6; TRBD2 matches at 16 bases. This CDR3 is built from 19 residues. V was pared by 7 bases and J by 2 bases, with 8 bases of the junction left unmatched. Germline CDR1 MNHEY, CDR2 SVGAGI. CDR3 nucleotides: TGTGCCAGCACCGGTGTGGGACTAGCGGGAGGGGCTGGGGCCAACGTCCTGACTTTC. Amino acids: CASTGVGLAGGAGANVLTF.

The V call is TRBV9, the J call TRBJ2-5; D is undetermined. The CDR3 runs to 13 residues. Per the germline V gene, CDR1 is SGDLS and CDR2 is YYNGEE. Between the trimmed V and J ends, which lost 4 bases and 4 bases, there was a span of 11 bases. The CDR3 DNA follows: TGTGCCAGCAGCCGGTCCTTAGGAGAGACCCAGTACTTC. It translates to CASSRSLGETQYF.

About this clonotype: Germline and junction disagree at one end, which may indicate a read error. V and J are TRBV5-1 and TRBJ2-6, with a weak D call TRBD1 (7 bases). The V gene's germline CDR1 is SGHRS and CDR2 YFSETQ. The length of the CDR3 is 19 residues. The CDR3 reads CASRLEGARTTSGANVLTF. The CDR3 nucleotides are TGCGCCAGCAGGTTGGAGGGGGCCAGAACTACATCTGGGGCCAACGTCCTGACTTTC.

The chain recombines TRBV12-3 or TRBV12-4 with TRBJ2-1; D uncertain. Trimming stripped 10 bases from V and 7 bases from J, with 20 bases between. CDR3 size: 14 residues. Here the CDR3 DNA reads TGTGCCACCAATACTCTAGTTCTCGAAAATGAGCAGTTCTTC. Amino acids: CATNTLVLENEQFF.

The chain uses TRBV27 and TRBJ2-7; D gene unclear. V gave up 6 bases and J gave up 5 bases, with 14 bases separating them. CDR3 length equals 13 residues. Germline V gene sequence: CDR1 MNHEY, CDR2 SMNVEV (reference sequence). CDR3 loop: CASRDWESHEQYF. CDR3 sequence (DNA): TGTGCCAGCAGAGACTGGGAATCCCACGAGCAGTACTTC.

This clonotype has only a few counts. This chain uses TRBV12-3 or TRBV12-4 with TRBJ2-3, with 7 nucleotides matching TRBD2. The CDR3 runs to 14 residues. The ends lost 8 bases at V and 4 bases at J; junction bases unmatched: 9. CDR3: CASVAGEGPDTQYF. CDR3 DNA: TGTGCCAGCGTGGCGGGAGAAGGGCCAGATACGCAGTATTTT.

The chain uses TRBV7-9 and TRBJ2-1; 8 bases agree with TRBD2. CDR1 and CDR2 (germline): SEHNR, FQNEAQ (reference sequence). This CDR3 is built from 15 residues. V shed 4 bases, J shed 6 bases, and the junction held 8 bases outside the gene matches. The chain's CDR3 is CASSSGLEFSNEQFF. For the CDR3, the DNA is TGTGCCAGCAGCTCGGGACTAGAGTTCTCCAATGAGCAGTTCTTC.

The chain links TRBV18 to TRBJ2-1; TRBD1 agrees at 8 bases. Germline trimming cut 1 base from V and 6 bases from J; bases unmatched to any gene: 2. The CDR3 consists of 14 residues. Germline V CDR1 and CDR2: KGHSH, LQKENI. In DNA form, the CDR3 reads TGTGCCAGCTCACCACTGCAGGGGGCCAATGAGCAGTTCTTC. This codes for CASSPLQGANEQFF.

The chain uses TRBV5-1 and TRBJ1-1; 7 positions match TRBD1. V was pared by 3 bases and J by 6 bases, with 8 bases of the junction left unmatched. This CDR3 contains 14 residues. CDR1 is SGHRS, CDR2 YFSETQ, per germline. The CDR3 protein is CASSYGTVTSEAFF. DNA for the CDR3: TGCGCCAGCAGCTACGGGACAGTAACCTCTGAAGCTTTCTTT.